Presented here are 29 T cell receptor beta chains from one specimen sequenced in a study of blood T cell repertoires in COVID-19. The assay was immunoSEQ multiplex PCR, and TCRdb's table has in-frame clones only and misses some. The sample carries tens of thousands of clones, approximately 85% recorded once. Sequences were obtained from peripheral blood. Every receptor here comes from a man aged 60 to 75 with acute or convalescent COVID-19.

This clone was observed once. The genes are TRBV3-1 (or the pseudogene TRBV3-2) and TRBJ1-2; unclear D gene. With 1 base removed from V and 4 bases from J, the gap between germline ends came to 13 bases. CDR1 is LGHDT and CDR2 is YNNKEL in the germline V gene (reference sequence). This CDR3 has 15 residues. The CDR3 DNA follows: TGTGCCAGCAGCCAAGCGGGAGGGCCAGGCTATGGCTACACCTTC. It yields the protein CASSQAGGPGYGYTF.

The chain is built from TRBV10-3 and TRBJ1-5; D is unresolved. There are 13 residues in the CDR3. Deletions cut 4 bases from V and 8 bases from J, with 12 bases between. Germline assignment: CDR1 ENHRY and CDR2 SYGVKD. In nucleotides, the CDR3 is TGTGCCATCAGTGCGGCCGCCGGGGAGCCCCAGCATTTT. Translated, it gives CAISAAAGEPQHF.

CDR3 DNA sequence: TGTGCCAGCAGTGGACAGTACTCTGGAAACACCATATATTTT. This encodes CASSGQYSGNTIYF. The chain links TRBV28 to TRBJ1-3; TRBD1 is a possible D gene (6 bases). Germline-derived CDR1 and CDR2 are MDHEN and SYDVKM. V lost 5 bases, J lost 0 bases, and 8 bases lay in between. CDR3 size: 14 residues.

The V gene is TRBV7-2, the J gene TRBJ1-5; D not certain. Trimming took 4 bases from V and 7 from J, leaving 14 bases between them. Germline assignment: CDR1 SGHTA and CDR2 FQGNSA. The CDR3 loop spans 14 amino acids. CDR3 protein: CASSSREHGQPQHF. For the CDR3, the DNA is TGTGCCAGCAGCTCGAGGGAGCATGGACAGCCCCAGCATTTT.

This chain uses TRBV24-1 with TRBJ2-3; 16 bases are a match to TRBD2. Looked up from germline, CDR1 is KGHDR and CDR2 is SFDVKD. The V and J ends lost 2 bases and 12 bases, in that order; junction bases with no gene match: 10. The CDR3 length is 17 residues. The CDR3 sequence: CATSDSAPGLAGGPQYF. The CDR3, as DNA: TGTGCCACCAGTGATTCTGCCCCGGGACTAGCGGGGGGGCCTCAGTATTTT.

The chain uses TRBV24-1 and TRBJ2-3, with TRBD2 as a possible D gene (5 bases). The CDR3 covers 17 residues. Germline CDR1 KGHDR, CDR2 SFDVKD. Trimming took 4 bases from V and 1 from J, leaving 17 bases between them. DNA for the CDR3: TGTGCCACCAGTGAGTCCTCTGCTATTAGCGGCACAGATACGCAGTATTTT. Translation: CATSESSAISGTDTQYF.

V and J are TRBV6-2 or TRBV6-3 and TRBJ1-6, with D uncertain. Trimming stripped 5 bases from V and 7 bases from J, with 15 bases between. The CDR3 runs 15 residues. CDR1 MNHEY and CDR2 SVGEGT come from the germline V gene. CDR3 in DNA: TGTGCCAGCAGTACTGCCAGCCCCGGGAATTCACCCCTCCACTTT. Translated, it gives CASSTASPGNSPLHF.

CDR3 DNA sequence: TGTGCCAGCAGCTCCCTTAGCGGGTCGTACACAGATACGCAGTATTTT. Its protein product is CASSSLSGSYTDTQYF. This sequence joins TRBV7-2 and TRBJ2-3; 7 positions match TRBD2. There are 16 residues in the CDR3. Germline values: CDR1 SGHTA, CDR2 FQGNSA. J was trimmed by 2 bases and V by 4 bases; bases with no gene match: 9.

The chain uses TRBV4-1 and TRBJ2-2; TRBD2 matches 8 bases. V lost 4 bases, J lost 0 bases, and 7 bases stayed unmatched. This CDR3 comprises 17 residues. CDR1 is MGHRA, CDR2 YSYEKL, per germline. CDR3 sequence reads: CASSRGGLGSNTGELFF. CDR3 in DNA: TGCGCCAGCAGCCGCGGGGGGTTGGGGTCGAACACCGGGGAGCTGTTTTTT.

The chain couples TRBV28 to TRBJ1-1, with D possibly being TRBD1 (6 bases). The CDR3 has 12 residues. The germline V gene has CDR1 MDHEN and CDR2 SYDVKM. Trimming shortened V by 5 bases and J by 11 bases, and 15 bases separated the two germline ends. The CDR3 DNA reads as TGTGCCAGCAGTACAACCTCAGGGGCCGCTTTCTTT. As protein: CASSTTSGAAFF.

This clone was recorded once. The chain has TRBV19 and TRBJ2-4; TRBD1 matches at 7 bases. The junction had 11 bases not matched to a gene; V was cut back by 9 bases and J by 3 bases. CDR3 length: 15 residues. Germline assignment: CDR1 LNHDA and CDR2 SQIVND (reference sequence). The CDR3 DNA is TGTGCCAGCGAAAGACAGGGATCGGGCAAAAACATTCAGTACTTC. Protein sequence: CASERQGSGKNIQYF.

The chain links TRBV7-9 to TRBJ2-7; no definite D call. The CDR3 runs to 13 residues. The germline CDR1 and CDR2 sequences are SEHNR and FQNEAQ (reference sequence). With 4 bases removed from V and 0 bases from J, the gap between germline ends came to 7 bases. Here the CDR3 DNA reads TGTGCCAGCAGCTCTTTGAGCTCCTACGAGCAGTACTTC. Encoded protein: CASSSLSSYEQYF.

The rearrangement joins TRBV28 to TRBJ2-3; TRBD2 agrees at 10 bases. The CDR3 loop spans 15 amino acids. Germline CDR1 and CDR2: MDHEN and SYDVKM. V was pared by 8 bases and J by 5 bases, with 10 bases of the junction left unmatched. The chain's CDR3 is CASPPAGGQEDTQYF. Here the CDR3 DNA reads TGTGCCAGCCCCCCAGCGGGAGGGCAAGAAGATACGCAGTATTTT. Looking up the rest from reference TRBV28 and TRBJ2-3 gives the full variable domain: DVKVTQSSRYLVKRTGEKVFLECVQDMDHENMFWYRQDPGLGLRLIYFSYDVKMKEKGDIPEGYSVSREKKERFSLILESASTNQTSMYLCASPPAGGQEDTQYFGPGTRLTVL.

A single count supports this clone. This chain joins TRBV7-8 and TRBJ2-3, with 8 bases identical to TRBD1. Germline lookup yields CDR1 SGHVS and CDR2 FQNEAQ. Trimming took 5 bases from V and 5 from J; bases not matched to a gene: 3. The CDR3 contains 13 residues. The CDR3 DNA is TGTGCCAGCAGCCGACAGGGGAGAGATACGCAGTATTTT. Protein sequence: CASSRQGRDTQYF.

The chain is built from TRBV5-1 and TRBJ2-5; 15 positions agree with TRBD2. The V gene end was trimmed by 3 bases and the J gene end by 5 bases; junction bases not matched to a gene: 17. Per the germline V gene, CDR1 is SGHRS and CDR2 is YFSETQ. The CDR3 is 20 residues long. The CDR3 sequence is CASSSGGGTSGGSPRETQYF. In DNA form, the CDR3 reads TGCGCCAGCAGCTCTGGAGGCGGGACTAGCGGGGGGAGCCCGAGGGAGACCCAGTACTTC.

This clone occurred a few times. The rearrangement links TRBV7-2 to TRBJ1-2; D is unresolved. The CDR3 runs 14 residues. Germline assignment: CDR1 SGHTA and CDR2 FQGNSA. The V gene lost 5 bases and the J gene lost 6 bases, with 16 bases spanning the gap. CDR3 region: CASSPTPPRDGYTF. The CDR3 bases are TGTGCCAGCAGCCCGACCCCCCCTCGGGATGGCTACACCTTC. The entire variable domain, with the rest obtained from reference TRBV7-2 and TRBJ1-2, is as follows: GAGVSQSPSNKVTEKGKDVELRCDPISGHTALYWYRQSLGQGLEFLIYFQGNSAPDKSGLPSDRFSAERTGGSVSTLTIQRTQQEDSAVYLCASSPTPPRDGYTFGSGTRLTVV.

J is TRBJ2-1 and V is TRBV5-6; 10 nucleotides agree with TRBD2. After removal of 4 bases from V and 7 bases from J, the junction contained 11 bases not matched to a gene. The germline V gene encodes CDR1 SGHDT and CDR2 YYEEEE. The CDR3 contains 16 residues. CDR3 sequence reads: CASSTRQRGGRNEQFF. The CDR3 coding sequence is TGTGCCAGCAGCACCCGCCAGCGGGGGGGCCGGAATGAGCAGTTCTTC.

CDR3 bases: TGTGCCAGCAGCCCTTCGGGCGGGGCTTATGTCACCGGGGAGCTGTTTTTT. It yields the protein CASSPSGGAYVTGELFF. This chain uses TRBV6-2 or TRBV6-3 with TRBJ2-2; TRBD2 is a possible D gene (6 bases). This CDR3 is 17 amino acids long. Germline V CDR1 and CDR2: MNHEY, SVGEGT. V was pared by 6 bases and J by 4 bases, with 21 bases between.

This clone was detected a few times. The rearrangement uses TRBV5-1 and TRBJ1-2, with 7 bases that match TRBD1. The CDR3 contains 15 residues. J gave up 1 base and V 7 bases, and 10 bases lay outside the gene matches. Germline V gene sequence: CDR1 SGHRS, CDR2 YFSETQ. The CDR3 sequence is CASRWRDSDNYGYTF. Here the CDR3 DNA reads TGCGCCAGCCGTTGGAGGGACAGCGATAACTATGGCTACACCTTC.

J is TRBJ1-1 and V is TRBV19, with 9 bases identical to TRBD1. The CDR3 is 14 amino acids. The ends lost 4 bases at V and 1 base at J; junction bases unmatched: 1. Per germline, CDR1 LNHDA and CDR2 SQIVND (reference sequence). The DNA of the CDR3 is TGTGCCAGTAGTAGGGACAGGGCGAACACTGAAGCTTTCTTT. Residues: CASSRDRANTEAFF.

This chain links TRBV5-5 with TRBJ2-7, with 10 bases lining up with TRBD1. The CDR3 extends over 14 amino acids. Losses at the gene ends were 4 bases for V and 6 bases for J; bases not matched to a gene: 7. Germline CDR1 and CDR2: SGHKS and YYEKEE (reference sequence). CDR3 in amino acids: CASSPGQGVFEQYF. CDR3 coding DNA: TGTGCCAGCAGCCCCGGACAGGGGGTATTCGAGCAGTACTTC.

The V and J genes are TRBV6-6 and TRBJ1-4; TRBD1 is a possible D gene (5 bases). This CDR3 contains 13 residues. Germline V gene sequence: CDR1 MNHNY, CDR2 SVGAGI (reference sequence). V was pared by 8 bases and J by 4 bases, with 11 bases between. CDR3 in DNA: TGTGCCAGCGTCGACAGTTATAATGAAAAACTGTTTTTT. Protein product: CASVDSYNEKLFF.

The V call is TRBV5-1, the J call TRBJ2-1; 11 bases agree with TRBD1. Germline V gene data show CDR1 as SGHRS and CDR2 as YFSETQ. V was pared by 4 bases and J by 5 bases, with 8 bases of the junction left unmatched. The CDR3 length is 16 residues. The CDR3 nucleotides are TGCGCCAGCAGCCGGACAGGGGGCGCCGATCACAATGAGCAGTTCTTC. Its translation is CASSRTGGADHNEQFF.

The chain links TRBV6-1 to TRBJ1-5; TRBD1 is a possible D gene (5 bases). The CDR3 extends over 15 amino acids. Germline V gene sequence: CDR1 MNHNS, CDR2 SASEGT. Trimming stripped 0 bases from V and 6 bases from J, with 12 bases between. CDR3 nucleotides: TGTGCCAGCAGTGAAGCCACAGGCTCCCTTCAGCCCCAGCATTTT. The encoded protein is CASSEATGSLQPQHF.

This chain uses TRBV12-5 with TRBJ1-5, with 8 bases identical to TRBD1. J gave up 2 bases and V 5 bases, and 2 bases lay outside the gene matches. The CDR3 loop spans 14 amino acids. Germline V gene lookup returns CDR1 LGHNT and CDR2 FRNRAP. The chain's CDR3 is CASGGTGGNQPQHF. Here the CDR3 DNA reads TGTGCTAGTGGTGGGACAGGAGGCAATCAGCCCCAGCATTTT.

The CDR3 is CASSLGAGGSYGYTF. CDR3 nucleotides: TGTGCCAGCAGTTTAGGGGCAGGGGGTAGCTATGGCTACACCTTC. The chain links TRBV27 to TRBJ1-2, with TRBD1 identical over 7 bases. CDR3 length: 15 residues. The J segment lost 4 bases and the V segment lost 2 bases, leaving 7 bases of the junction unmatched. From germline, CDR1 is MNHEY and CDR2 SMNVEV (reference sequence).

J is TRBJ2-3 and V is TRBV6-1, with 10 positions matching TRBD2. The CDR3 has 20 residues. The junction had 19 bases not matched to a gene; V was cut back by 4 bases and J by 3 bases. CDR1 is MNHNS, CDR2 SASEGT, per germline. The CDR3 sequence: CASSGVFVPSGSIGTDTQYF. CDR3 nucleotide sequence: TGTGCCAGCAGTGGAGTATTTGTCCCTAGCGGGAGTATTGGGACAGATACGCAGTATTTT.

The V gene is TRBV3-1 (or the pseudogene TRBV3-2), the J gene TRBJ2-7; 12 bases are shared with TRBD2. Per germline, CDR1 LGHDT and CDR2 YNNKEL (reference sequence). Losses at the gene ends were 7 bases for V and 3 bases for J; bases not matched to a gene: 4. There are 14 residues in the CDR3. Here the CDR3 reads CASTSGLAGYEQYF. CDR3 nucleotide sequence: TGTGCCAGCACCTCGGGACTAGCGGGCTACGAGCAGTACTTC.

The chain recombines TRBV28 with TRBJ2-3; 9 nucleotides align to TRBD2. The CDR3 is made up of 15 amino acids. Per germline, CDR1 MDHEN and CDR2 SYDVKM. V lost 5 bases to trimming and J lost 3 bases; unmatched junction nucleotides: 6. The CDR3 DNA sequence: TGTGCCAGCAGTCCAGGCAGCGGGAGGACAGATACGCAGTATTTT. It encodes CASSPGSGRTDTQYF.